This T cell receptor (beta chain) came from a study of TIL therapy for anti-PD-1-resistant metastatic lung cancer. As for time point: pre-treatment sample, taken before nivolumab and TIL therapy. Stage 4 NSCLC adults joined between late 2017 and 2020. This clone was found once. The libraries were made with immunoSEQ v3. TCRdb's table, derived via immunoSEQ multiplex PCR, lists solely in-frame clones and lacks some. The sample records tens of thousands of clones, around 86% being singletons. Per the germline V gene, CDR1 is SGHDT and CDR2 is YYEEEE. The CDR3 loop spans 14 amino acids. V shed 4 bases and J shed 2 bases, with 10 bases lying between them.

Source: blood, taken at baseline. The rearrangement uses TRBV5-6 and TRBJ1-3; the D is unclear. The TCR sequence derives from a person aged 25 to 85 with non-small cell lung cancer. The CDR3 protein is CASSAWGAGNTIYF. The CDR3 DNA reads as TGTGCCAGCAGCGCATGGGGAGCTGGAAACACCATATATTTT. The whole variable domain, filled in from reference TRBV5-6 and TRBJ1-3, reads DAGVTQSPTHLIKTRGQQVTLRCSPKSGHDTVSWYQQALGQGPQFIFQYYEEEERQRGNFPDRFSGHQFPNYSSELNVNALLLGDSALYLCASSAWGAGNTIYFGEGSWLTVV.